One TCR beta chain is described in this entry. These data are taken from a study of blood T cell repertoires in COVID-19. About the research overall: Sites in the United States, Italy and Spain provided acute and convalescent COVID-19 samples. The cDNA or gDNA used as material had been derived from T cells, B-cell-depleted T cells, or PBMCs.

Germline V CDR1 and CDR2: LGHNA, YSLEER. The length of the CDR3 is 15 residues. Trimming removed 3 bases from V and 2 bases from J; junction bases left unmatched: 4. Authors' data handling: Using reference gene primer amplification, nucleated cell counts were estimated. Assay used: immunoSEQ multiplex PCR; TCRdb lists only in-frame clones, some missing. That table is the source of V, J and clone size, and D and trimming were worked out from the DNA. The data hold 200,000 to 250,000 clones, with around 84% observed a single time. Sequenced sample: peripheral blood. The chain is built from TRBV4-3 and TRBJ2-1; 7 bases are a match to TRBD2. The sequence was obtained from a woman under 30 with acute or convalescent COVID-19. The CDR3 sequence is CASSQMSGTYNEQFF. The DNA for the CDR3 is TGCGCCAGCAGCCAGATGAGCGGGACCTACAATGAGCAGTTCTTC.